The present TCR beta chain was sequenced within a study of cytomegalovirus exposure and HLA in healthy donors (dated by TCRdb to about 2017). Background on the whole study: An earlier analysis of several hundred of the donors reported approximately 300 Gb of sequence data and 100 million to 120 million unique TCR beta sequences obtained from about 170 million T cells. In a later genetic analysis, genome-wide SNP genotypes for about 55% of the roughly 700 donors were used, and that subset was treated as a discovery cohort. Donor age, sex, ethnicity and CMV serostatus were compiled together with the repertoire data. The study used immunosequencing to profile the T cell repertoires of 666 subjects and linked those repertoires to cytomegalovirus serostatus. All discovery cohort repertoires had been generated using a single sequencing platform. Rather than drawing on any new phenotypic data, the later analysis identified candidate immune exposures from TCR beta sequences and the way those sequences occurred across donors. Among the roughly 390 genotyped donors, approximately 81% belonged to the genetic ancestry cluster associated with self-reported Caucasian donors. On average, around 240,000 unique TCR beta nucleotide sequences were sequenced per donor among several hundred genotyped donors of the cohort, with around 19% of those sequences being non-productive. To predict cytomegalovirus infection status, the study brought together high-throughput TCR immunosequencing, statistical association of individual TCRs with disease status, and machine learning. An earlier analysis of 587 of the donors applied high-throughput TCR beta sequencing to assess whether each TCR beta V gene segment acted as functional or pseudogenic. To study patterns of TCR occurrence, a later analysis re-analyzed previously published TCR beta repertoires from 666 donors and added high-resolution HLA genotyping. HLA typing covered class I and class II loci at four-digit resolution. The aim of the study was to test whether cataloging public T cell receptors could identify signatures of past pathogen exposure. Typing coverage varied by locus: roughly 620-630 donors for A, B, C, DRB1 and DQB1; approximately 520 for DQA1; approximately 610 for DPA1; 450 to 480 for DPB1. Around 320 gigabases of sequencing data and approximately 93 million unique TCR sequences were included in an early release covering around 650 HLA-typed donors. Roughly five DR-DQ haplotypes were handled as single units for association and clustering because linkage in the cohort was strong. A separate validation cohort of some 130 different subjects was used in addition to the roughly 720-subject first cohort. Broad study findings and their caveats: A later analysis reported that several top co-occurrence clusters appeared linked to parvovirus B19, influenza, CMV and Epstein-Barr virus. Three of the identified cytomegalovirus-associated TCR beta chains were confirmed in vitro to be specific for cytomegalovirus antigens. CMV serostatus was the only immune exposure information available for the cohort. When HLA alleles, especially DR and DQ, strongly co-occurred, attributing TCR associations to individual alleles was difficult. Specific HLA alleles were associated with 15,000 to 20,000 TCR beta sequences at a false discovery rate of 0.05 in a later analysis. In a later analysis, HLA-associated TCR beta chains showed more clonal expansion and lower generation probabilities than non-associated chains that were equally common. According to a later analysis, TCR association rates differed among HLA loci, with DRB1 alleles showing the most associated TCRs and HLA-C alleles showing the fewest. Because some donors lacked HLA typing at each locus, the association tests relied only on the typed subset. Because the 87-base-pair reads could not distinguish some IMGT-functional V segments, including TRBV6-2 and TRBV6-3, those segments were excluded. Sequencing depth was assumed to be roughly uniform across donors in the presence/absence analyses, though that assumption may not hold. Only TCR beta chains were sequenced in this cohort, and the absence of alpha or paired-chain data limited detectable features. Most CMV-associated TCR beta chains appeared to be HLA-restricted in a later analysis, and the HLA associations seemed to be driven largely by CMV exposure. The classifier was reported to diagnose cytomegalovirus status with high specificity and sensitivity in both the original cohort and the validation cohort. Most TCR sequences were seen in very few donors, while some public TCRs were found in many individuals. Because counts were too low, roughly 16 rarely observed V segments, including chromosome 9 orphons, were left out of the earlier analysis of some 640 of the donors. An association between a missense DCLRE1C variant and V-gene and J-gene trimming of TCR beta chains was found in a later genetic analysis and replicated in an independent cohort. Correlated functional status among segregating V segments might be attributable to linkage disequilibrium, but an unknown experimental factor could not be ruled out. Compared with the roughly 700-donor mean, donors in an Asian-associated ancestry cluster had fewer N-insertions in productive TCRs, according to a later genetic analysis. The authors suggested that the approach could potentially be generalized to other disease states and immunological phenotypes. Broadly in line with IMGT annotations, most TCR beta V segments showed up in productive rearrangements about 87% or about 30% of the time in an earlier analysis of 587 of the donors. A further reported finding was that TCR beta sequences accurately predicted the HLA-A and HLA-B alleles for most subjects in the first cohort. In the study, about 150 TCR beta chains were listed as associated with cytomegalovirus. The sequencing pipeline was judged likely to have produced a cluster of highly shared sequence variants as a technical artifact.

Libraries were prepared through the immunoSEQ multiplex PCR assay. For the multiplex PCR, a mixture combining 60 forward primers for TCR Vbeta segments and 13 reverse primers for TCR Jbeta segments was used. A multiplex PCR assay on genomic DNA amplified the CDR3 region of rearranged TCR beta genes. The amplified TCR beta libraries were sequenced on the Illumina HiSeq System as 87-base-pair reads. The authors processed their data as follows. A later analysis tallied 80 million to 95 million unique TCR beta chains across the 666 repertoires, and around 9.9 million of those chains were shared by two or more donors. A nearest-neighbor algorithm error-corrected the raw reads and collapsed the reads into unique sequences, merging closely related sequences to remove PCR and sequencing errors. V, D and J gene segments were assigned by aligning CDR3 sequences to IMGT reference sequences. For a sequence to be retained, a match of at least six nucleotides to both a V gene segment and a J gene segment was required. Rearrangements were called productive when the CDR3 lacked stop codons and stayed in frame with V and J; all others were non-productive. Following IMGT convention, CDR3 was defined as the stretch from the second conserved V-encoded cysteine up to the conserved J-encoded phenylalanine. In an earlier analysis of more than 550 of the donors, sequences lacking an unambiguous match to a single V gene segment were excluded. In an earlier analysis of a few hundred of the donors, a V segment was called functional when productive rearrangements were above 56.7%, and segregating when the standard deviation between donors exceeded 5%. To diagnose cytomegalovirus status from the catalog of TCR beta chain sequences, a statistical classification framework was built. In a later analysis, V and J genes were assigned by comparing TCR nucleotide sequences against IMGT/GENE-DB human TR gene sequences. In a later analysis, CDR3 sequences and most-parsimonious VDJ recombination scenarios were assigned using the TCRdist pipeline. In a later analysis, each TCR beta chain was defined by its CDR3 amino acid sequence together with its V-gene family, and reads without a unique V-gene family were excluded. To address suspected cross-contamination and a sequencing artifact, a later analysis removed a few hundred highly shared, low-generation-probability nucleotide sequences. In a later analysis, a clonal expansion index was calculated for each public chain from normalized within-repertoire ranks of inferred template counts. A later analysis computed generation probabilities with a VDJ recombination model fitted to out-of-frame rearrangements, and checked the results against IGoR. A later analysis scored TCR-TCR, TCR-HLA and TCR-CMV co-occurrence with hypergeometric tests, applying a repertoire-size bias correction to TCR pairs. False discovery rates were estimated in a later analysis by permuting HLA or CMV assignments 20 times. A later analysis grouped co-occurring TCRs with DBSCAN, adding TCRdist sequence similarity when clustering within HLA-allele-positive subsets. Repertoires with fewer than 30,000 or more than 120,000 public chains were left out of co-occurrence clustering, as were a few repertoires with anomalous nucleotide sharing. Here the immuneACCESS table is served through TCRdb, limited to in-frame sequences with V and J called. Missing clones are a known gap in these copies; in checked studies unresolved V genes cover under half, and the rest lacks a known reason. The DNA gave D and trimming, while V, J and clone size come from that table. This sample comprises 150,000 to 200,000 clones, approximately 84% of them detected only once. The ten most abundant clones make up around 0.25% of the sample.

Trimming costs V 4 bases and J 8 bases, and their ends lie 8 bases apart. The CDR3 goes from the cysteine to the phenylalanine over 12 residues. Only CDR3 DNA remains: 36 bases, in frame from the first base. Looking up the germline V gene yields CDR1 MGHDK and CDR2 SYGVNS. On this clone itself: Its antigen is not yet known. Qualities for individual bases were not recorded, and no much larger clone is one base off.

The cohort was made up of roughly 670 healthy bone marrow donors. Cohort members were all nominally healthy when sampled, although unrecorded immune exposures were likely present. The donor tested CMV seronegative, placing the donor among the 350 or so seronegative members of the cohort. A peripheral blood sample was provided by each donor, and peripheral blood mononuclear cells were used for TCR beta sequencing. The Qiagen DNeasy Blood Extraction Kit was used to extract genomic DNA from the blood cell samples. This sequence was found in a girl less than two years old in good health and CMV-seronegative. This sequence uses TRBV25-1 and TRBJ1-4; TRBD1 is possibly the D segment (6 matching bases). Input material: PBMCs. In nucleotide form, the sequence is TGTGCCAGCAGTGCAACAGGGGAAAAACTGTTTTTT. Its protein product is CASSATGEKLFF.